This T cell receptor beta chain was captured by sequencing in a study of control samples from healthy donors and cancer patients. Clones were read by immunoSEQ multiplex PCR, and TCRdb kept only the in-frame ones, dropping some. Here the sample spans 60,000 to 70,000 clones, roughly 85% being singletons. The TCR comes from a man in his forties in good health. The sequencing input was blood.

The CDR3 loop reads CAWSDGRNTEAFF. CDR3 DNA: TGTGCCTGGAGTGATGGGCGGAACACTGAAGCTTTCTTT. V usage is TRBV30 and J usage is TRBJ1-1; D is unresolved. The CDR3 consists of 13 residues. Germline V lookup: CDR1 GTSNPN, CDR2 SVGIG (reference sequence). The V gene lost 1 base and the J gene lost 1 base, with 7 bases spanning the gap.